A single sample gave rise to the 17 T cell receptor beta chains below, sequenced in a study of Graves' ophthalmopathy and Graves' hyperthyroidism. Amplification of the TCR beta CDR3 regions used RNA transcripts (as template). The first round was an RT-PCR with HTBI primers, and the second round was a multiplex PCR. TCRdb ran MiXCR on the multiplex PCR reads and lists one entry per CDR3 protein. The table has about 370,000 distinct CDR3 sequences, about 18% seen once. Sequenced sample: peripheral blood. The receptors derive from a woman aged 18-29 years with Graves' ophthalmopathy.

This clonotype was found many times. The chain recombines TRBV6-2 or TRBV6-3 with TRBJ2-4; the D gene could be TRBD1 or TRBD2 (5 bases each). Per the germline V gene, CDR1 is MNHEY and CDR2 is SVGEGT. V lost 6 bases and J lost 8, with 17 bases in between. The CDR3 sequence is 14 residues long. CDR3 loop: CASSLRDPQHIQYF. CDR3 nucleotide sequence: TGTGCCAGCAGCCTCCGGGACCCCCAGCACATTCAGTACTTC.

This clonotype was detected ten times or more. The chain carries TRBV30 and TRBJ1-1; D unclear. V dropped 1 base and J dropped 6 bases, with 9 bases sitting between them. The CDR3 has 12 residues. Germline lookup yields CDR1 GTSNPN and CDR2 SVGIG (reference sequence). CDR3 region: CAWSDVEAEAFF. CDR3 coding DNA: TGTGCCTGGAGTGACGTGGAGGCTGAAGCTTTCTTT.

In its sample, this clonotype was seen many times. CDR3 sequence reads: CASSELAGAKNIQYF. The CDR3 DNA reads as TGTGCCAGCAGTGAACTAGCGGGAGCCAAAAACATTCAGTACTTC. The V and J genes are TRBV6-1 and TRBJ2-4, with TRBD2 matching 8 bases. Losses at the gene ends were 2 bases for V and 0 bases for J; bases not matched to a gene: 0. The CDR3 runs to 15 residues. The germline V gene has CDR1 MNHNS and CDR2 SASEGT.

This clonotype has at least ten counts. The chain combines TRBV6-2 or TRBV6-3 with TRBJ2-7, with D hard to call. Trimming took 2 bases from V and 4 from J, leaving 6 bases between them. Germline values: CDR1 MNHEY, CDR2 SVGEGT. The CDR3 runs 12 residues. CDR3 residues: CASSYPVYEQYF. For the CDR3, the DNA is TGTGCCAGCAGTTACCCAGTATACGAGCAGTACTTC.

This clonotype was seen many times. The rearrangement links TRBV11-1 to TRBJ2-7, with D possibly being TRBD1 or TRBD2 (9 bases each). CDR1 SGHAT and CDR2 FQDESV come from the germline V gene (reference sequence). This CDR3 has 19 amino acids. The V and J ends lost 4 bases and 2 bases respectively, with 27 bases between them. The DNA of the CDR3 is TGTGCCAGCAGCTCGGGGGGACAGGGTAGACTAGCGGATACCTACGAGCAGTACTTC. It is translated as CASSSGGQGRLADTYEQYF.

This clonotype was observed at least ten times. The CDR3 is CASSPWQNQPQHF. The CDR3 bases are TGTGCCAGCTCACCATGGCAGAATCAGCCCCAGCATTTT. The rearrangement joins TRBV18 to TRBJ1-5; D ambiguous. This CDR3 is 13 amino acids long. V was clipped by 2 bases and J by 4 bases, with 6 bases between them. CDR1 and CDR2 (germline): KGHSH, LQKENI.

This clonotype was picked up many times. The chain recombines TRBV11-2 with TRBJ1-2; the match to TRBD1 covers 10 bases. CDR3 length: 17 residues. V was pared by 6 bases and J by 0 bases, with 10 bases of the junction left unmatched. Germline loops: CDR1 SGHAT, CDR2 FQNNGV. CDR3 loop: CASRPLTGGLSNYGYTF. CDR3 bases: TGTGCCAGCAGGCCATTGACAGGGGGCCTTTCTAACTATGGCTACACCTTC. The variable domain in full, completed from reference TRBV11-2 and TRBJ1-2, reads EAGVAQSPRYKIIEKRQSVAFWCNPISGHATLYWYQQILGQGPKLLIQFQNNGVVDDSQLPKDRFSAERLKGVDSTLKIQPAKLEDSAVYLCASRPLTGGLSNYGYTFGSGTRLTVV.

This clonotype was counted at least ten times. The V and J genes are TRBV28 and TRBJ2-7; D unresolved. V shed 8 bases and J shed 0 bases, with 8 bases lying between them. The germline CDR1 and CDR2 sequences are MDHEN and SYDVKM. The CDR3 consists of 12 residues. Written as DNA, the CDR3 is TGTGCCAGCTGTGGGGTCTCCTACGAGCAGTACTTC. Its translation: CASCGVSYEQYF.

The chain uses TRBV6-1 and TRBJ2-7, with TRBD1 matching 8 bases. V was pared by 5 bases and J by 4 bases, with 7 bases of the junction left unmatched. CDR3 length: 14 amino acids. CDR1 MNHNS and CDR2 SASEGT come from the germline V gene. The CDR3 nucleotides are TGTGCCAGCAGTAAATCGGACAGGGAGTACGAGCAGTACTTC. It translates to CASSKSDREYEQYF.

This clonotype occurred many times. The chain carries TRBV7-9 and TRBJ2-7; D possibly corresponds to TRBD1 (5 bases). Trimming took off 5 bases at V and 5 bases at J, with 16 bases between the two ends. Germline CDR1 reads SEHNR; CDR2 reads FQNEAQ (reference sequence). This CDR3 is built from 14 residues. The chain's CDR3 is CASSIRSGMDEQYF. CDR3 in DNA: TGTGCCAGCAGCATAAGGTCAGGGATGGACGAGCAGTACTTC.

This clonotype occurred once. CDR3 nucleotides: TGTGCTAGTGGAATCCCTCCTCTTTATTATGGCTACACCTTC. Translated, it gives CASGIPPLYYGYTF. This chain connects TRBV12-5 to TRBJ1-2; D remains ambiguous. The germline CDR1 and CDR2 sequences are LGHNT and FRNRAP. The CDR3 covers 14 residues. V lost 6 bases and J 5 bases, leaving 16 bases between the germline ends. Together with reference TRBV12-5 and TRBJ1-2, the CDR3 gives the full variable domain: DARVTQTPRHKVTEMGQEVTMRCQPILGHNTVFWYRQTMMQGLELLAYFRNRAPLDDSGMPKDRFSAEMPDATLATLKIQPSEPRDSAVYFCASGIPPLYYGYTFGSGTRLTVV.

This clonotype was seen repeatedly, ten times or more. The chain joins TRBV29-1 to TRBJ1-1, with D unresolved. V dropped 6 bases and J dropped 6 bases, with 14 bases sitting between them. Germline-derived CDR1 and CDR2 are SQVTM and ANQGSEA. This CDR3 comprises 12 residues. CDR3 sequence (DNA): TGCAGCGTCCTCAACGTCCTCGCTGAAGCTTTCTTT. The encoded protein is CSVLNVLAEAFF. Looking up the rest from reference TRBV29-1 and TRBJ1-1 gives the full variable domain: SAVISQKPSRDICQRGTSLTIQCQVDSQVTMMFWYRQQPGQSLTLIATANQGSEATYESGFVIDKFPISRPNLTFSTLTVSNMSPEDSSIYLCSVLNVLAEAFFGQGTRLTVV.

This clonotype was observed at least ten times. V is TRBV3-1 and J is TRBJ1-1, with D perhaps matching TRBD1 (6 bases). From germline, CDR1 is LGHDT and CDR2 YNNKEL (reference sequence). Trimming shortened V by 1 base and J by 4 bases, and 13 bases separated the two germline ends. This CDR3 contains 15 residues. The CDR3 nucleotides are TGTGCCAGCAGCCAAGGGGACACCCGGGGCACTGAAGCTTTCTTT. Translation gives CASSQGDTRGTEAFF.

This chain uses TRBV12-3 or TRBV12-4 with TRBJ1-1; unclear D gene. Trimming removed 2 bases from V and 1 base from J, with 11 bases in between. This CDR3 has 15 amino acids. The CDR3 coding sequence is TGTGCCAGCAGTTTACTCCCCAATAGGAACACTGAAGCTTTCTTT. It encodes CASSLLPNRNTEAFF.

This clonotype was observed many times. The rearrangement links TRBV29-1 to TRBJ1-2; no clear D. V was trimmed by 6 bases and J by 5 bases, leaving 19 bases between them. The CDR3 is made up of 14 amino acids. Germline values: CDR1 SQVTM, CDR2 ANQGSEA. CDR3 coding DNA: TGCAGCGTCCCCAGACGGGAGGGCCCGTATGGCTACACCTTC. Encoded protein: CSVPRREGPYGYTF.

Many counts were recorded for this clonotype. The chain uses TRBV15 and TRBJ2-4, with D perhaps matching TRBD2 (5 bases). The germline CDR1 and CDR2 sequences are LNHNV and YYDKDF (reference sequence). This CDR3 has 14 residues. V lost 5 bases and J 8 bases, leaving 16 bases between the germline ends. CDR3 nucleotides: TGTGCCACCAGCCCTGGACTCGGAGGAGACATTCAGTACTTC. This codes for CATSPGLGGDIQYF.

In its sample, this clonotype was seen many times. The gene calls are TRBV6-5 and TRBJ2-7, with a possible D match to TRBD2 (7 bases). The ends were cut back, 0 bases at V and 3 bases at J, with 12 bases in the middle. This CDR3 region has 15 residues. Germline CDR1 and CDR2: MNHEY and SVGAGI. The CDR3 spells CASSYSRGPNYEQYF. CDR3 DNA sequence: TGTGCCAGCAGTTACTCGCGGGGGCCGAACTACGAGCAGTACTTC.